The rows below give T cell receptor beta chains drawn from one sample of a study of T-cell reconstitution after alpha-beta-depleted transplantation in children. TCRdb analysed the PCR reads with MiXCR anew, one entry per CDR3 protein. The sample yields around 100,000 distinct CDR3 sequences, approximately 8% seen once. The sample was PBMCs, taken before TCRalphabeta/CD19-depleted stem cell transplant. The receptors were gathered from a boy aged 2 to 10 with acute lymphoblastic leukemia, due to receive a stem cell transplant. The CDR3 runs from the conserved cysteine through the conserved F or W. D genes are given only for firm matches. Expanded clones are given a class, and other clones once, few, many or no size at all.

j_gene: TRBJ1-1; v_gene: TRBV5-1; abundance: NA; d_gene: NA; CDR3nt: TGCGCCAGCAGCTTCTCTCCGGGTCTGACTGAAGCTTTCTTT; CDR3aa: CASSFSPGLTEAFF
j_gene: TRBJ2-2; v_gene: TRBV5-4; abundance: many; d_gene: NA; CDR3nt: TGTGCCAGCAGCCTAGGACTTGGAACGAACACCGGGGAGCTGTTTTTT; CDR3aa: CASSLGLGTNTGELFF
j_gene: TRBJ2-1; v_gene: TRBV5-6; abundance: many; d_gene: TRBD2; CDR3nt: TGTGCCAGCAGCTTGGGCGGGGGCTACAATGAGCAGTTCTTC; CDR3aa: CASSLGGGYNEQFF
j_gene: TRBJ1-2; v_gene: TRBV6-1; abundance: NA; d_gene: NA; CDR3nt: TGTGCCAGCAGCGAGACAGGTTCCCTCCCTAACTATGGCTACACCTTC; CDR3aa: CASSETGSLPNYGYTF
j_gene: TRBJ1-2; v_gene: TRBV20-1; abundance: NA; d_gene: TRBD1; CDR3nt: TGCAGTGCCGACGGGACAGGGCGAATCTATGGCTACACCTTC; CDR3aa: CSADGTGRIYGYTF
j_gene: TRBJ1-6; v_gene: TRBV5-1; abundance: few; d_gene: TRBD1; CDR3nt: TGCGCCAGCAGCTTGCAGGGGGGGGGTAATTCACCCCTCCACTTT; CDR3aa: CASSLQGGGNSPLHF
j_gene: TRBJ2-1; v_gene: TRBV7-9; abundance: many; d_gene: NA; CDR3nt: TGTGCCAGCAGCCCGGAATCCATAAATGAGCAGTTCTTC; CDR3aa: CASSPESINEQFF
j_gene: TRBJ2-7; v_gene: TRBV25-1; abundance: NA; d_gene: TRBD2; CDR3nt: TGTGCCAGCAGTGAAGCGGGGAGGGGAAGGTACGAGCAGTACTTC; CDR3aa: CASSEAGRGRYEQYF
j_gene: TRBJ2-3; v_gene: TRBV5-1; abundance: many; d_gene: NA; CDR3nt: TGCGCCAGCAGCTTGGGTCCGCCGGCCACAGATACGCAGTATTTT; CDR3aa: CASSLGPPATDTQYF
j_gene: TRBJ2-3; v_gene: TRBV6-4; abundance: NA; d_gene: TRBD2; CDR3nt: TGTGCCAGCAGATCGGACGGGGGGGCCTCAGATACGCAGTATTTT; CDR3aa: CASRSDGGASDTQYF
j_gene: TRBJ1-4; v_gene: TRBV6-1; abundance: many; d_gene: TRBD1; CDR3nt: TGTGCCAGCAGTGCTTCCCCGGGACAGCTTAATGAAAAACTGTTTTTT; CDR3aa: CASSASPGQLNEKLFF
j_gene: TRBJ1-2; v_gene: TRBV5-6; abundance: few; d_gene: TRBD1; CDR3nt: TGTGCCAGCAGCCTCGGGACAGGCTTAGCGGGCTACACCTTC; CDR3aa: CASSLGTGLAGYTF
j_gene: TRBJ2-3; v_gene: TRBV12-3/TRBV12-4; abundance: many; d_gene: TRBD2; CDR3nt: TGTGCCAGCAGTTTAGGGACTAGCGTGGGCACAGATACGCAGTATTTT; CDR3aa: CASSLGTSVGTDTQYF
j_gene: TRBJ2-1; v_gene: TRBV20-1; abundance: NA; d_gene: NA; CDR3nt: TGCAGTGCTAGAGTACACCCCTATAGCACCTACAATGAGCAGTTCTTC; CDR3aa: CSARVHPYSTYNEQFF
j_gene: TRBJ2-7; v_gene: TRBV4-3; abundance: NA; d_gene: TRBD1; CDR3nt: TGCGCCAGCAGCCTTGGCCGACAGGGGGCTTACGAGCAGTACTTC; CDR3aa: CASSLGRQGAYEQYF
j_gene: TRBJ2-7; v_gene: TRBV12-3/TRBV12-4; abundance: many; d_gene: NA; CDR3nt: TGTGCCAGCAGTTCCACCCCCTACGAGCAGTACTTC; CDR3aa: CASSSTPYEQYF
j_gene: TRBJ2-1; v_gene: TRBV15; abundance: many; d_gene: NA; CDR3nt: TGTGCCACCAGCCTCCCTTCCGGGGCACCGGAGCAGTTCTTC; CDR3aa: CATSLPSGAPEQFF
j_gene: TRBJ1-5; v_gene: TRBV6-4; abundance: many; d_gene: NA; CDR3nt: TGTGCCAGCAGTGAGGATTGGGGCGGGTTAAGCAATCAGCCCCAGCATTTT; CDR3aa: CASSEDWGGLSNQPQHF
j_gene: TRBJ1-5; v_gene: TRBV27; abundance: NA; d_gene: NA; CDR3nt: TGTGCCAGTCGTACTTACTCGGGGCAGCCCCAGCATTTT; CDR3aa: CASRTYSGQPQHF
j_gene: TRBJ2-2; v_gene: TRBV4-1; abundance: many; d_gene: TRBD2; CDR3nt: TGCGCCAGCAGCCAAGGTTCGGGAGGTGGGGTCGTCGGGGAGCTGTTTTTT; CDR3aa: CASSQGSGGGVVGELFF
j_gene: TRBJ2-5; v_gene: TRBV10-3; abundance: few; d_gene: NA; CDR3nt: TGTGCCATCAGTGATTTGGGGGCGGGGGAGACCCAGTACTTC; CDR3aa: CAISDLGAGETQYF
j_gene: TRBJ1-1; v_gene: TRBV6-1; abundance: NA; d_gene: TRBD1; CDR3nt: TGTGCCAGCAGTCCCGGGACAGTGAACACTGAAGCTTTCTTT; CDR3aa: CASSPGTVNTEAFF
j_gene: TRBJ2-3; v_gene: TRBV4-2; abundance: many; d_gene: NA; CDR3nt: TGTGCCAGCAGCAATGACGGGGCAGATACGCAGTATTTT; CDR3aa: CASSNDGADTQYF
j_gene: TRBJ2-7; v_gene: TRBV2; abundance: NA; d_gene: TRBD1; CDR3nt: TGTGCCAGCAGACCGACAGGGAATGGCGAGCAGTACTTC; CDR3aa: CASRPTGNGEQYF
j_gene: TRBJ2-7; v_gene: TRBV12-5; abundance: many; d_gene: NA; CDR3nt: TGTGCTAGTGGTTCGATGCTACTCGACGAGCAGTACTTC; CDR3aa: CASGSMLLDEQYF
j_gene: TRBJ1-3; v_gene: TRBV4-3; abundance: NA; d_gene: NA; CDR3nt: TGCTCCAGCAGCCAAGATAGGGGGACCCTGGGCAACACCATATATTTT; CDR3aa: CSSSQDRGTLGNTIYF
j_gene: TRBJ1-2; v_gene: TRBV9; abundance: few; d_gene: NA; CDR3nt: TGTGCCAGCAGCGTCGGAGGGGCAGGCTATGGCTACACCTTC; CDR3aa: CASSVGGAGYGYTF
j_gene: TRBJ2-7; v_gene: TRBV5-8; abundance: many; d_gene: TRBD1; CDR3nt: TGTGCCAGCAGCTGGACAGGGAGCTCCTACGAGCAGTACTTC; CDR3aa: CASSWTGSSYEQYF
j_gene: TRBJ2-4; v_gene: TRBV4-2; abundance: few; d_gene: NA; CDR3nt: TGTGCCAGCAGCCACGGGCTCCCCCGAGGAAACATTCAGTACTTC; CDR3aa: CASSHGLPRGNIQYF
j_gene: TRBJ2-1; v_gene: TRBV7-9; abundance: NA; d_gene: TRBD2; CDR3nt: TGTGCCAGCGGCCTCACTAGCGGCTATGAGCAGTTCTTC; CDR3aa: CASGLTSGYEQFF
j_gene: TRBJ2-1; v_gene: TRBV20-1; abundance: few; d_gene: TRBD2; CDR3nt: TGCAGTGCTAGTGACCCTAGCGGGGGGAACTACAATGAGCAGTTCTTC; CDR3aa: CSASDPSGGNYNEQFF
j_gene: TRBJ2-3; v_gene: TRBV9; abundance: NA; d_gene: NA; CDR3nt: TGTGCCAGCAGCGTAAGGGACGGGGCATCAGATACGCAGTATTTT; CDR3aa: CASSVRDGASDTQYF
j_gene: TRBJ2-2; v_gene: TRBV11-2; abundance: many; d_gene: TRBD2; CDR3nt: TGTGCCAGCAGCTTACGTCTAGCGGGGAACACCGGGGAGCTGTTTTTT; CDR3aa: CASSLRLAGNTGELFF
j_gene: TRBJ1-1; v_gene: TRBV19; abundance: few; d_gene: NA; CDR3nt: TGTGCCAGTAGTGGAAACACGAACACTGAAGCTTTCTTT; CDR3aa: CASSGNTNTEAFF
j_gene: TRBJ2-7; v_gene: TRBV12-3/TRBV12-4; abundance: few; d_gene: NA; CDR3nt: TGTGCCAGCAGCCCGGGGGAGGACGAGCAGTACTTC; CDR3aa: CASSPGEDEQYF
j_gene: TRBJ2-1; v_gene: TRBV12-3/TRBV12-4; abundance: many; d_gene: TRBD1; CDR3nt: TGTGCCAGCAGTCCTGGGACAGTTTACAATGAGCAGTTCTTC; CDR3aa: CASSPGTVYNEQFF